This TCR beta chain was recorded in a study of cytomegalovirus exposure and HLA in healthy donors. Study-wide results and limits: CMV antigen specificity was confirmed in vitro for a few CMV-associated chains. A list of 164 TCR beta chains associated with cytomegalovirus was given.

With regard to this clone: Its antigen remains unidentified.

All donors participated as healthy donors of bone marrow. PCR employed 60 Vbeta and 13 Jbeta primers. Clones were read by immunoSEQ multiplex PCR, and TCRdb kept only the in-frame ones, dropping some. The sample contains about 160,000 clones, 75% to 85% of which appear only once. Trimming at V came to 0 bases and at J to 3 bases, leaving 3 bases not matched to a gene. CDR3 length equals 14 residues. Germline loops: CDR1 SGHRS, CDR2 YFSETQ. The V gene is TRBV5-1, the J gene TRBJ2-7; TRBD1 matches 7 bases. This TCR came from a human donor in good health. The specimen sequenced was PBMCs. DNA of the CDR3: TGCGCCAGCAGCTTGGTAGCAGGGGGCTACGAGCAGTACTTC. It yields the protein CASSLVAGGYEQYF.